One and the same sample provided the 7 T cell receptor beta chains below, sequenced in a study of blood T cell repertoires in COVID-19. The table came from immunoSEQ multiplex PCR; TCRdb's copy has only in-frame clones and leaves some out. The sample records approximately 15,000 clones, approximately 91% being singletons. Sequenced sample: peripheral blood. The receptor set was obtained from a man aged 55 to 70 with acute or convalescent COVID-19.

This clone has a single count. The chain joins TRBV6-1 to TRBJ1-1; D is possibly TRBD1 (5 bases). The germline V gene has CDR1 MNHNS and CDR2 SASEGT. Trimming stripped 2 bases from V and 8 bases from J, with 9 bases between. This CDR3 has 12 amino acids. CDR3 sequence: CASSELQAEAFF. For the CDR3, the DNA is TGTGCCAGCAGTGAACTACAGGCAGAAGCTTTCTTT.

The chain joins TRBV28 to TRBJ1-5; a possible D gene is TRBD1 (5 bases). Trimming stripped 5 bases from V and 2 bases from J, with 13 bases between. Germline loops: CDR1 MDHEN, CDR2 SYDVKM. This CDR3 is built from 15 residues. CDR3: CASSRDGGGNQPQHF. The CDR3 region has the DNA TGTGCCAGCAGTAGGGATGGAGGGGGCAATCAGCCCCAGCATTTT.

The V and J genes are TRBV3-1 (or the pseudogene TRBV3-2) and TRBJ2-1; the D gene is possibly TRBD2 (5 bases). CDR1 LGHDT and CDR2 YNNKEL come from the germline V gene (reference sequence). This CDR3 region has 17 residues. The V end lost 1 base, the J end lost 6 bases, and 19 bases lay between the germline ends. The CDR3 loop reads CASSQARASFGLNEQFF. DNA of the CDR3: TGTGCCAGCAGCCAAGCCCGGGCTAGCTTCGGCCTCAATGAGCAGTTCTTC.

V gene TRBV7-3 combines with J gene TRBJ2-1, with TRBD2 matching 10 bases. The ends lost 9 bases at V and 5 bases at J; junction bases unmatched: 4. CDR1 and CDR2 (germline): SGHTA, FQGTGA. The CDR3 is 13 amino acids. The CDR3 reads CASGTSAHNEQFF. The CDR3, as DNA: TGTGCCAGTGGGACTAGCGCACACAATGAGCAGTTCTTC.

The genes are TRBV10-1 and TRBJ2-1; D perhaps matches TRBD2 (6 bases). Trimming pared 6 bases from V and 3 bases from J, leaving 15 bases between. The V gene's germline CDR1 is WNHNN and CDR2 SYGVQD (reference sequence). This CDR3 is 15 amino acids long. CDR3 protein: CASSPDGGGYNEQFF. The CDR3 coding sequence is TGCGCCAGCAGCCCAGACGGGGGAGGCTACAATGAGCAGTTCTTC.

The V and J genes are TRBV3-1 (or the pseudogene TRBV3-2) and TRBJ2-7; D possibly corresponds to TRBD1 (5 bases). Germline CDR1 reads LGHDT; CDR2 reads YNNKEL (reference sequence). V was trimmed by 1 base and J by 4 bases, leaving 8 bases between them. The CDR3 is 13 residues long. CDR3 protein: CASSQGTRYEQYF. The CDR3 coding sequence is TGTGCCAGCAGCCAAGGGACAAGGTACGAGCAGTACTTC.

The J gene is TRBJ2-1, the V gene TRBV7-3; 8 nucleotides line up with TRBD2. The length of the CDR3 is 14 residues. Losses at the gene ends were 5 bases for V and 9 bases for J; bases not matched to a gene: 9. From germline, CDR1 is SGHTA and CDR2 FQGTGA. The CDR3 DNA sequence: TGTGCCAGCAGCGCTGGGACTAGTGGTGGTGAGCAGTTCTTC. Protein sequence: CASSAGTSGGEQFF.